This T cell receptor beta chain was sequenced during a study of tumor-infiltrating lymphocytes in primary liver carcinoma. Study overall: Stage T1-T3 N0M0 and a size of 4.2 to 10 cm characterized the tumors. Study findings and constraints: Blood fell significantly below tumors in its top-250-clone fraction (p = 0.039).

Regarding this clonotype: Its antigen is not identified.

Constant-region priming of around 500 ng total RNA yielded TCR beta cDNA. Three nested multiplex PCR rounds, a slightly modified ARM-PCR, produced the libraries for TCR beta. A C-beta reverse primer and TRBV1-TRBV30 forward primers served in each of the first two PCR rounds, at about 10 cycles apiece. TCRdb reprocessed the multiplex PCR reads with MiXCR, giving one entry per CDR3 protein. The sample comprises hundreds of thousands of distinct CDR3 sequences, more than 55% of which are singletons, and about 17% rests with the top ten. The researchers obtained blood RNA from unsorted whole blood and also extracted germline DNA. V was cut by 0 bases and J by 5 bases, with 13 bases left in between. The CDR3 consists of 14 residues. CDR1 and CDR2 from the germline V gene are GTSNPN and SVGIG (reference sequence).

This clonotype was sampled from a woman aged 25-40 years with primary liver carcinoma and hepatitis B virus infection. What was sequenced was peripheral blood. The genes are TRBV30 and TRBJ1-2; D is unclear. The CDR3 protein is CAWSVGPGSYGYTF. CDR3 in DNA: TGTGCCTGGAGTGTAGGGCCAGGTTCTTATGGCTACACCTTC.